This is a list of T cell receptor beta chains from one sample in a study of T cells after yellow fever vaccination. TCRdb re-analysed the 5' RACE reads in MiXCR, keeping a single row per CDR3 protein. The repertoire includes some 96,000 distinct CDR3 sequences, roughly 9% of them detected once, and roughly 15% sits in the top ten. Sequenced material: CD8+ T cells not binding an NS4B(214-222) dextramer, sorted from PBMCs, taken more than 14 days after the first yellow fever vaccination. Source of these receptors: a man aged 18-30 years who received the YFV17D yellow fever vaccine. Each CDR3 is given with its conserved first and last residue. Fields, in order: J gene, V gene, clone size, D gene, CDR3 DNA, CDR3 protein. D genes are given only for firm matches. Rows give clone size only sometimes, using once, few, many, or a class for an expanded clone.

j_gene: TRBJ1-1
v_gene: TRBV6-5
abundance: NA
d_gene: NA
CDR3nt: TGTGCCAGCAGTTCAGGGTACACTGAAGCTTTCTTT
CDR3aa: CASSSGYTEAFF

j_gene: TRBJ2-5
v_gene: TRBV14
abundance: NA
d_gene: NA
CDR3nt: TGTGCCAGCAGCCAAGATCGTAGGGGACAGACCCAGTACTTC
CDR3aa: CASSQDRRGQTQYF

j_gene: TRBJ1-2
v_gene: TRBV29-1
abundance: NA
d_gene: NA
CDR3nt: TGCAGCGTTGAAGATCGGGGCTGGGGCTACACCTTC
CDR3aa: CSVEDRGWGYTF

j_gene: TRBJ2-2
v_gene: TRBV12-3/TRBV12-4
abundance: many
d_gene: NA
CDR3nt: TGTGCCAGCAGTTGGGCCCCGGCCGGGGAGCTGTTTTTT
CDR3aa: CASSWAPAGELFF

j_gene: TRBJ2-1
v_gene: TRBV7-9
abundance: few
d_gene: TRBD1
CDR3nt: TGTGCCAGCAGCCGCACCGGGACAGGGGTATCCTACAATGAGCAGTTCTTC
CDR3aa: CASSRTGTGVSYNEQFF

j_gene: TRBJ1-6
v_gene: TRBV20-1
abundance: NA
d_gene: TRBD1
CDR3nt: TGCAGTGCTAGAGAAGGGGGGACAGGGGGCCCCCTGTCACCCCTCCACTTT
CDR3aa: CSAREGGTGGPLSPLHF

j_gene: TRBJ2-3
v_gene: TRBV4-1
abundance: NA
d_gene: TRBD1
CDR3nt: TGCGCCAGCAGCCAAGCTCAGGGGGCCGATACGCAGTATTTT
CDR3aa: CASSQAQGADTQYF

j_gene: TRBJ1-3
v_gene: TRBV12-3/TRBV12-4
abundance: few
d_gene: NA
CDR3nt: TGTGCCAGCAGTTTATTTGCAGGGAGCGGAAACACCATATATTTT
CDR3aa: CASSLFAGSGNTIYF

j_gene: TRBJ2-3
v_gene: TRBV12-3/TRBV12-4
abundance: few
d_gene: NA
CDR3nt: TGTGCCAGCAGTTTTGGGAACACAGATACGCAGTATTTT
CDR3aa: CASSFGNTDTQYF

j_gene: TRBJ2-3
v_gene: TRBV9
abundance: NA
d_gene: TRBD2
CDR3nt: TGTGCCAGCATCCGGGGGGTGACTAGCACAGATACGCAGTATTTT
CDR3aa: CASIRGVTSTDTQYF

j_gene: TRBJ2-1
v_gene: TRBV6-1
abundance: NA
d_gene: NA
CDR3nt: TGTGCCAGCTCAGTTGGTAGACAGGCTAGTGAGCAGTTCTTC
CDR3aa: CASSVGRQASEQFF

j_gene: TRBJ2-1
v_gene: TRBV7-9
abundance: few
d_gene: NA
CDR3nt: TGTGCCAGCAGCCCCGGGGGTATCGACTATGAGCAGTTCTTC
CDR3aa: CASSPGGIDYEQFF

j_gene: TRBJ2-3
v_gene: TRBV6-1
abundance: few
d_gene: NA
CDR3nt: TGTGCCAGCAGTGATCCGTTAGCGGTTGGGACAGATACGCAGTATTTT
CDR3aa: CASSDPLAVGTDTQYF

j_gene: TRBJ2-5
v_gene: TRBV10-1
abundance: NA
d_gene: TRBD1
CDR3nt: TGCGCCAGCAGCAAACTTTACAGGGGAGCCTATCCGGCCCAGTACTTC
CDR3aa: CASSKLYRGAYPAQYF

j_gene: TRBJ2-2
v_gene: TRBV6-2/TRBV6-3
abundance: few
d_gene: NA
CDR3nt: TGTGCCAGCAGTTACATTCTGGTCCAGAACACCGGGGAGCTGTTTTTT
CDR3aa: CASSYILVQNTGELFF

j_gene: TRBJ1-1
v_gene: TRBV20-1
abundance: NA
d_gene: NA
CDR3nt: TGCAGTGCTAGGACAGCTCATACCACGAACACTGAAGCTTTCTTT
CDR3aa: CSARTAHTTNTEAFF

j_gene: TRBJ2-3
v_gene: TRBV4-2
abundance: once
d_gene: TRBD2
CDR3nt: TGTGCCAGCAGCCACGGACTCCGAATGGCGGGGGAGGATAAAGATACGCAGTATTTT
CDR3aa: CASSHGLRMAGEDKDTQYF

j_gene: TRBJ2-1
v_gene: TRBV12-5
abundance: few
d_gene: NA
CDR3nt: TGTGCTAGTGGCCAACTGGTGGAGCAGTTCTTC
CDR3aa: CASGQLVEQFF

j_gene: TRBJ1-1
v_gene: TRBV5-1
abundance: NA
d_gene: TRBD1
CDR3nt: TGCGCCAGCAGCTACAGGGGTTTCACTGAAGCTTTCTTT
CDR3aa: CASSYRGFTEAFF

j_gene: TRBJ2-2
v_gene: TRBV11-2
abundance: few
d_gene: NA
CDR3nt: TGTGCCAGCAGCTTTGGGGGGTACACCGGGGAGCTGTTTTTT
CDR3aa: CASSFGGYTGELFF

j_gene: TRBJ2-3
v_gene: TRBV4-3
abundance: few
d_gene: NA
CDR3nt: TGCGCCAGCAGCCAAGAAATCGTGGTAGGCCACGATGATACGCAGTATTTT
CDR3aa: CASSQEIVVGHDDTQYF

j_gene: TRBJ1-1
v_gene: TRBV6-2/TRBV6-3
abundance: NA
d_gene: TRBD1
CDR3nt: TGTGCCAGCCGGGGACAGGAGGGCATGAACACTGAAGCTTTCTTT
CDR3aa: CASRGQEGMNTEAFF

j_gene: TRBJ1-2
v_gene: TRBV5-1
abundance: NA
d_gene: NA
CDR3nt: TGCGCCAGCAGCTTTGGGGGGGGCAATGTTGTCGGCGGCTACACCTTC
CDR3aa: CASSFGGGNVVGGYTF

j_gene: TRBJ1-2
v_gene: TRBV27
abundance: few
d_gene: TRBD1
CDR3nt: TGTGCCAGCTCGAAGATTGACAGGGGGCGCTTCTATGGCTACACCTTC
CDR3aa: CASSKIDRGRFYGYTF

j_gene: TRBJ2-1
v_gene: TRBV6-5
abundance: NA
d_gene: TRBD2
CDR3nt: TGTGCCAGCAGTTACTCCCCATATCGGGGGGAATACAATGAGCAGTTCTTC
CDR3aa: CASSYSPYRGEYNEQFF

j_gene: TRBJ2-2
v_gene: TRBV7-3
abundance: many
d_gene: NA
CDR3nt: TGTGCCAGCAGCTTCTCCCTTTCCCCGAACACCGGGGAGCTGTTTTTT
CDR3aa: CASSFSLSPNTGELFF

j_gene: TRBJ2-1
v_gene: TRBV7-2
abundance: NA
d_gene: NA
CDR3nt: TGTGCCAGCAGCTCGGACCTAACCCTTTACAATGAGCAGTTCTTC
CDR3aa: CASSSDLTLYNEQFF

j_gene: TRBJ2-1
v_gene: TRBV4-1
abundance: NA
d_gene: NA
CDR3nt: TGCGCCAGCAGCCAGCTCGGACCAAGCTCCTACAATGAGCAGTTCTTC
CDR3aa: CASSQLGPSSYNEQFF

j_gene: TRBJ2-5
v_gene: TRBV29-1
abundance: many
d_gene: NA
CDR3nt: TGCAGCGTTGAAGAAGGATGGCAAGAGACCCAGTACTTC
CDR3aa: CSVEEGWQETQYF

j_gene: TRBJ1-6
v_gene: TRBV11-2
abundance: many
d_gene: NA
CDR3nt: TGTGCCAGCAGCTTAGACAGGGTTTTCTCACCCCTCCACTTT
CDR3aa: CASSLDRVFSPLHF